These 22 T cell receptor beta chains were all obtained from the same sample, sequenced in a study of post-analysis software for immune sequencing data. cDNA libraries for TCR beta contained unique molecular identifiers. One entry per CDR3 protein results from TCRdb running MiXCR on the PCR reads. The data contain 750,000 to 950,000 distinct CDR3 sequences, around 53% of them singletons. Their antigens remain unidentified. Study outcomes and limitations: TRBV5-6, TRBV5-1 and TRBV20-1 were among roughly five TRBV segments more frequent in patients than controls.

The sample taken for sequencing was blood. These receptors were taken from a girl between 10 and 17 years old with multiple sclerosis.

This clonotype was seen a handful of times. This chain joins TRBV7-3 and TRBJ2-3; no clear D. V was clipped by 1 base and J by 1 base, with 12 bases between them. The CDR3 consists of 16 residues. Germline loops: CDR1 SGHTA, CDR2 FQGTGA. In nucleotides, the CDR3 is TGTGCCAGCAGCTTAAGTGCACAATCCCGCACAGATACGCAGTATTTT. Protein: CASSLSAQSRTDTQYF.

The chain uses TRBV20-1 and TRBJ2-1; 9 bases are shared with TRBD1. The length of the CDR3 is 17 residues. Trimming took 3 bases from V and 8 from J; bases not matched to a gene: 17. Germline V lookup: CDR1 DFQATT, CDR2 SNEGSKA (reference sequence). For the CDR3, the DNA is TGCAGTGCTAGGGCCGAAAGACCGGGACAGGGAGATGATGAGCAGTTCTTC. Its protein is CSARAERPGQGDDEQFF.

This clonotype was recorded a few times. The CDR3 spells CASSAGRYNEQFF. CDR3 DNA: TGCGCCAGCAGCGCGGGACGATACAATGAGCAGTTCTTC. The genes are TRBV5-1 and TRBJ2-1; perhaps TRBD2 as D (6 bases). The germline gives CDR1 SGHRS, CDR2 YFSETQ. This CDR3 has 13 residues. V was pared by 4 bases and J by 4 bases, with 9 bases between. Full variable domain (remainder filled in from reference TRBV5-1 and TRBJ2-1): KAGVTQTPRYLIKTRGQQVTLSCSPISGHRSVSWYQQTPGQGLQFLFEYFSETQRNKGNFPGRFSGRQFSNSRSEMNVSTLELGDSALYLCASSAGRYNEQFFGPGTRLTVL.

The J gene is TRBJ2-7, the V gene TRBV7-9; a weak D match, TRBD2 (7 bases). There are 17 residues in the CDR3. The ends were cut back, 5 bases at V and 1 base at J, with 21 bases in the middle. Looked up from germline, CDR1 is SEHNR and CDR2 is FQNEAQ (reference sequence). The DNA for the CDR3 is TGTGCCAGCAGCGCCTCGGGGGGCGGGGGCGTTTCCTACGAGCAGTACTTC. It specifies CASSASGGGGVSYEQYF.

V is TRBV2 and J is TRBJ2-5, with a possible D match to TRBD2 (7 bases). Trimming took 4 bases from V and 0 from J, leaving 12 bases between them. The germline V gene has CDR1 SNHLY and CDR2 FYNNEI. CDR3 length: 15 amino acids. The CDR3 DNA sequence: TGTGCCAGCAGTGCCGACGGGGGGCACCAAGAGACCCAGTACTTC. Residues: CASSADGGHQETQYF.

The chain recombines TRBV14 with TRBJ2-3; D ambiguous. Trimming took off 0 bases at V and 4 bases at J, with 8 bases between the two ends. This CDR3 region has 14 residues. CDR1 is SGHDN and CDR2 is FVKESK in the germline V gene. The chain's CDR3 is CASSQDIAADTQYF. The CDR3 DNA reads TGTGCCAGCAGCCAAGATATTGCCGCAGATACGCAGTATTTT.

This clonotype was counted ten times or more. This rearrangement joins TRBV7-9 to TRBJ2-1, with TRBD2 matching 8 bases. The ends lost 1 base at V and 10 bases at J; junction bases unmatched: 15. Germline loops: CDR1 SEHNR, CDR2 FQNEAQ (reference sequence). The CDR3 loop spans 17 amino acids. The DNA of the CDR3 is TGTGCCAGCAGCTTAGTAATAGGACTAGCTGTTGTGGCGGAGCAGTTCTTC. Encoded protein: CASSLVIGLAVVAEQFF.

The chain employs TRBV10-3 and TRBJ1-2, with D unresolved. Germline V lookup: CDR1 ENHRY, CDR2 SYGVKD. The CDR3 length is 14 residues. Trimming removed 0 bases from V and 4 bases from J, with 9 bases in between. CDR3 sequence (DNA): TGTGCCATCAGTGAGTCCGACCCTAGCTATGGCTACACCTTC. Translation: CAISESDPSYGYTF.

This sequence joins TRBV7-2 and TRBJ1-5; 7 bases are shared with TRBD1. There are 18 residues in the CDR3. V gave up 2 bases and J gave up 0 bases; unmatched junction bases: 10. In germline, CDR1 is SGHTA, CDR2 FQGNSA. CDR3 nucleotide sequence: TGTGCCAGCAGCTTAAAGGGACAGATCTCACATAGCAATCAGCCCCAGCATTTT. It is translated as CASSLKGQISHSNQPQHF.

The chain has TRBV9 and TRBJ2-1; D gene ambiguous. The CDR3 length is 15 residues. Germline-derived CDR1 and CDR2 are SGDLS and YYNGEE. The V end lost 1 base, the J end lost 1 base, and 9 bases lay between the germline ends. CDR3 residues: CASSVFWGSYNEQFF. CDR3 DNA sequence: TGTGCCAGCAGCGTATTCTGGGGTTCCTACAATGAGCAGTTCTTC.

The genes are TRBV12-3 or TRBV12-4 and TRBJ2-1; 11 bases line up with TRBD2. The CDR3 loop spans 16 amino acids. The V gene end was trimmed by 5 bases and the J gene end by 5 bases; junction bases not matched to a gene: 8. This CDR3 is CASSPRGLAAHNEQFF. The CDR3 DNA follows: TGTGCCAGCAGTCCCCGGGGACTAGCGGCCCACAATGAGCAGTTCTTC.

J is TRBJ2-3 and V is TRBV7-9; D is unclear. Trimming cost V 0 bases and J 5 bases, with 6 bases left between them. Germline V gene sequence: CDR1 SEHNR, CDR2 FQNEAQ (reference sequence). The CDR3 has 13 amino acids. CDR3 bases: TGTGCCAGCAGCTTAGCGGCGTTAGATACGCAGTATTTT. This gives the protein CASSLAALDTQYF. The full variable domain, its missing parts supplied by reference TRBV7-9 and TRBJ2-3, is DTGVSQNPRHKITKRGQNVTFRCDPISEHNRLYWYRQTLGQGPEFLTYFQNEAQLEKSRLLSDRFSAERPKGSFSTLEIQRTEQGDSAMYLCASSLAALDTQYFGPGTRLTVL.

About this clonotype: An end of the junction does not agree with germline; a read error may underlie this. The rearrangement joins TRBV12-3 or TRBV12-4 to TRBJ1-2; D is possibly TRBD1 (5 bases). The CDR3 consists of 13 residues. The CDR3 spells CASSVGVHYGHTF. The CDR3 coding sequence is TGTGCCAGCAGTGTAGGGGTGCACTATGGCCACACCTTC.

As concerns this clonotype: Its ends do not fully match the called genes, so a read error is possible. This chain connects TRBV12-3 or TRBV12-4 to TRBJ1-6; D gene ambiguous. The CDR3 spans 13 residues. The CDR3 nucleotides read TGTGCCAGCCTTGAGGTGTTTAATTCACCCCGCCACTTT. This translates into CASLEVFNSPRHF.

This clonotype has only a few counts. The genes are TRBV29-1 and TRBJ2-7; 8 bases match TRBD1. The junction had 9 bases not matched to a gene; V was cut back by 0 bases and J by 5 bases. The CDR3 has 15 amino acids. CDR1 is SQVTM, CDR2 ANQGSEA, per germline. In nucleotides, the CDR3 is TGCAGCGTTGAAGATCGGACAGGGAAGACCCACGAGCAGTACTTC. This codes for CSVEDRTGKTHEQYF.

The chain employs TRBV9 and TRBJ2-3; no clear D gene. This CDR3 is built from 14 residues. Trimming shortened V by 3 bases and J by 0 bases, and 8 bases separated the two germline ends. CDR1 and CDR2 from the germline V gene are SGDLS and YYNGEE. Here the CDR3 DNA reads TGTGCCAGCAGCGCTCGGTCTAGCACAGATACGCAGTATTTT. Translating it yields CASSARSSTDTQYF.

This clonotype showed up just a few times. Here the CDR3 reads CSAKAAGMQYF. CDR3 DNA sequence: TGCAGTGCTAAGGCGGCGGGAATGCAGTACTTC. The V and J genes are TRBV20-1 and TRBJ2-5; TRBD2 might be the D (6 bases). The CDR3 is 11 amino acids. CDR1 is DFQATT and CDR2 is SNEGSKA in the germline V gene (reference sequence). Trimming shortened V by 4 bases and J by 11 bases, and 14 bases separated the two germline ends.

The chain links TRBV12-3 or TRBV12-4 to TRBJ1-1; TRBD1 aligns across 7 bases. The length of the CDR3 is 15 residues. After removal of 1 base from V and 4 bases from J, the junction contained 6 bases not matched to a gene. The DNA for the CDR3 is TGTGCCAGCAGTTTAGGGTCGACAGGGTCCACTGAAGCTTTCTTT. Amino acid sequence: CASSLGSTGSTEAFF.

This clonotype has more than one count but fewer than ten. Written as DNA, the CDR3 is TGTGCCAGCAGTCGTACTAGCGGGAGGGCTGGTGAGCAGTTCTTC. Translated: CASSRTSGRAGEQFF. The chain combines TRBV12-3 or TRBV12-4 with TRBJ2-1, with 13 nucleotides matching TRBD2. The CDR3 consists of 15 residues. Germline trimming cut 5 bases from V and 9 bases from J; bases unmatched to any gene: 7.

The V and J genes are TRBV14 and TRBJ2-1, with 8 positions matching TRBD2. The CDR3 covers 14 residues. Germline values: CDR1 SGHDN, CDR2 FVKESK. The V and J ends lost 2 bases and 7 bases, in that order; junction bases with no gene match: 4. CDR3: CASSQSGRGNEQFF. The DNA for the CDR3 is TGTGCCAGCAGCCAAAGCGGGAGAGGGAATGAGCAGTTCTTC.

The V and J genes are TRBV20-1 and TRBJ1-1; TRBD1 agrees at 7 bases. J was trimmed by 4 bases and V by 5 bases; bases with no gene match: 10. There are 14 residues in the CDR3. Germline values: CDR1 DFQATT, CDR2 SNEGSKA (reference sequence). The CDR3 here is CSAAWTGRTTEAFF. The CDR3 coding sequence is TGCAGTGCTGCCTGGACAGGCAGGACCACTGAAGCTTTCTTT.

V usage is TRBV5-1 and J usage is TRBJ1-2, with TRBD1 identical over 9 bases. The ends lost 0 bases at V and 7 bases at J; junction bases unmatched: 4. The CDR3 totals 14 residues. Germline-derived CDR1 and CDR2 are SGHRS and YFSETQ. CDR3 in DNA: TGCGCCAGCAGCTTGGACAGGGGGCGAGGTGGCTACACCTTC. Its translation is CASSLDRGRGGYTF.